The 18 T cell receptor beta chains in this list originate from one sample, sequenced in a study of T cell changes during pregnancy in multiple sclerosis. Repertoires were generated with immunoSEQ multiplex PCR, while TCRdb's copy carries only in-frame clones and drops some. The sample yields under 55,000 clones, around 90% seen once. This material consisted of peripheral blood, taken in the first trimester of pregnancy. The source is a female donor with multiple sclerosis, enrolled in a pregnancy study.

This chain links TRBV10-3 with TRBJ1-5, with a tentative D call TRBD1 (5 bases). The V end was cut by 4 bases, the J end by 5 bases, with 6 bases between. This CDR3 is built from 12 residues. From germline, CDR1 is ENHRY and CDR2 SYGVKD. Written as DNA, the CDR3 is TGTGCCATCAGTGGGGGGGATCAGCCCCAGCATTTT. Its protein is CAISGGDQPQHF.

The V call is TRBV19, the J call TRBJ1-5; TRBD1 matches 7 bases. The germline V gene encodes CDR1 LNHDA and CDR2 SQIVND (reference sequence). V was clipped by 7 bases and J by 5 bases; unmatched bases: 8. The CDR3 contains 14 residues. The CDR3 here is CASTRGGRDQPQHF. In DNA, the CDR3 is TGTGCCAGTACCCGAGGGGGCAGGGATCAGCCCCAGCATTTT.

This chain uses TRBV6-1 with TRBJ2-7, with 8 bases aligning to TRBD1. From germline, CDR1 is MNHNS and CDR2 SASEGT. Trimming removed 5 bases from V and 2 bases from J; junction bases left unmatched: 8. CDR3 length: 15 amino acids. CDR3 nucleotide sequence: TGTGCCAGCAGTACGGGACAGGAGGTAACCTACGAGCAGTACTTC. Translated: CASSTGQEVTYEQYF.

This sequence joins TRBV10-3 and TRBJ1-1; D may be TRBD1 (5 bases). Per the germline V gene, CDR1 is ENHRY and CDR2 is SYGVKD. This CDR3 spans 13 amino acids. V was cut by 5 bases and J by 1 base, with 8 bases left in between. The CDR3 reads CAISKTENTEAFF. CDR3 sequence (DNA): TGTGCCATCAGTAAGACAGAGAACACTGAAGCTTTCTTT.

The chain couples TRBV27 to TRBJ2-7; the match to TRBD1 covers 10 bases. In germline, CDR1 is MNHEY, CDR2 SMNVEV (reference sequence). V was clipped by 4 bases and J by 2 bases; unmatched bases: 8. The CDR3 has 16 amino acids. The CDR3 loop reads CASSSRRDRGTYEQYF. As DNA, the CDR3 is TGTGCCAGCAGTTCGCGCCGGGACAGGGGAACCTACGAGCAGTACTTC.

The genes are TRBV7-6 and TRBJ2-7; 10 nucleotides align to TRBD2. Germline CDR1 and CDR2: SGHVS and FNYEAQ. The CDR3 length is 17 residues. V was clipped by 5 bases and J by 7 bases; unmatched bases: 17. The CDR3 DNA reads as TGTGCCAGCAGCCCCTCATTAGCGGGGGGCACCTTCGGGGAGCAGTACTTC. Protein product: CASSPSLAGGTFGEQYF.

The chain carries TRBV4-3 and TRBJ1-2, with 8 bases lining up with TRBD1. This CDR3 spans 15 amino acids. Germline loops: CDR1 LGHNA, CDR2 YSLEER. The trim removed 4 bases at V and 4 bases at J, leaving 8 bases unmatched. As DNA, the CDR3 is TGCGCCAGCAGCCTGAACAGGGGGGAGGGCTATGGCTACACCTTC. Encoded protein: CASSLNRGEGYGYTF.

This chain links TRBV7-9 with TRBJ2-7, with TRBD1 matching over 7 bases. This CDR3 contains 13 residues. V shed 1 base and J 4 bases; nucleotides not matched to a gene: 1. Germline V CDR1 and CDR2: SEHNR, FQNEAQ (reference sequence). The CDR3 region is CASSLGGQYEQYF. CDR3 DNA: TGTGCCAGCAGCTTAGGGGGACAGTACGAGCAGTACTTC.

The genes are TRBV29-1 and TRBJ2-2; 8 positions match TRBD1. Germline V lookup: CDR1 SQVTM, CDR2 ANQGSEA. J lost 3 bases, V lost 3 bases, and 12 bases had no gene match. The CDR3 totals 17 residues. CDR3 residues: CSVEGVAGGGYTGELFF. CDR3 in DNA: TGCAGCGTTGAGGGTGTCGCAGGGGGCGGGTACACCGGGGAGCTGTTTTTT.

The chain links TRBV5-1 to TRBJ2-7; D possibly corresponds to TRBD1 (6 bases). The CDR3 consists of 16 residues. The V and J ends lost 3 bases and 3 bases respectively, with 19 bases between them. Per the germline V gene, CDR1 is SGHRS and CDR2 is YFSETQ. CDR3 nucleotides: TGCGCCAGCAGCTCGGGGACAATTCTTCCCGGCTACGAGCAGTACTTC. It translates to CASSSGTILPGYEQYF.

This chain uses TRBV7-2 with TRBJ1-6, with D perhaps TRBD1 (6 bases). Germline-derived CDR1 and CDR2 are SGHTA and FQGNSA. CDR3 size: 15 residues. V dropped 0 bases and J dropped 8 bases, with 11 bases sitting between them. The CDR3 DNA sequence: TGTGCCAGCAGCTTAGCCCCAGGGGAAGATTCACCCCTCCACTTT. Amino acid sequence: CASSLAPGEDSPLHF.

The V call is TRBV7-8, the J call TRBJ2-1; weak D call: TRBD1 (5 bases). CDR3 size: 15 residues. Deletions cut 2 bases from V and 0 bases from J, with 8 bases between. The germline V gene has CDR1 SGHVS and CDR2 FQNEAQ. The CDR3 coding sequence is TGTGCCAGCAGCTTATGGCAGGGCTCCTACAATGAGCAGTTCTTC. Translation gives CASSLWQGSYNEQFF.

The chain uses TRBV6-5 and TRBJ1-6; no clear D. The V end lost 5 bases, the J end lost 9 bases, and 11 bases lay between the germline ends. Germline values: CDR1 MNHEY, CDR2 SVGAGI. CDR3 length equals 13 residues. This chain's CDR3 is CASSHRESSPLHF. DNA for the CDR3: TGTGCCAGCAGTCACCGGGAAAGTTCACCCCTCCACTTT.

The rearrangement links TRBV7-2 to TRBJ1-2; no clear D gene. The CDR3 extends over 12 amino acids. The ends were cut back, 3 bases at V and 3 bases at J, with 5 bases in the middle. Germline V gene sequence: CDR1 SGHTA, CDR2 FQGNSA. The DNA for the CDR3 is TGTGCCAGCAGCTTTGGAGACTATGGCTACACCTTC. Residues: CASSFGDYGYTF.

This chain connects TRBV6-5 to TRBJ2-1; tentatively, D is TRBD2 (6 bases). The length of the CDR3 is 11 residues. Trimming pared 2 bases from V and 10 bases from J, leaving 6 bases between. Looked up from germline, CDR1 is MNHEY and CDR2 is SVGAGI. The CDR3 coding sequence is TGTGCCAGCAGTTACGGGAGGGAGCAGTTCTTC. Translating it yields CASSYGREQFF.

This sequence joins TRBV4-1 and TRBJ2-7; 8 nucleotides align to TRBD1. V shed 2 bases, J shed 4 bases, and the junction held 4 bases outside the gene matches. Germline V gene lookup returns CDR1 MGHRA and CDR2 YSYEKL. The CDR3 spans 14 residues. The CDR3 coding sequence is TGCGCCAGCAGCCAATCGGACAGGGCGTACGAGCAGTACTTC. Amino acids: CASSQSDRAYEQYF.

This CDR3 is CASRATGTPQYF. As DNA, the CDR3 is TGTGCCAGCAGGGCTACAGGGACGCCCCAGTACTTC. This sequence joins TRBV2 and TRBJ2-5; tentatively, D is TRBD1 (6 bases). The CDR3 is 12 residues long. V was shortened by 6 bases and J by 9 bases, with 14 bases between the two germline ends. Per germline, CDR1 SNHLY and CDR2 FYNNEI.

The rearrangement uses TRBV7-3 and TRBJ1-2; D possibly corresponds to TRBD1 (5 bases). Trimming left V 2 bases short and J 6 bases short, with 16 bases between. Germline CDR1 and CDR2: SGHTA and FQGTGA. There are 15 residues in the CDR3. This CDR3 reads CASSLVGGGQNGYTF. CDR3 nucleotide sequence: TGTGCCAGCAGCTTAGTGGGGGGAGGTCAAAATGGCTACACCTTC.